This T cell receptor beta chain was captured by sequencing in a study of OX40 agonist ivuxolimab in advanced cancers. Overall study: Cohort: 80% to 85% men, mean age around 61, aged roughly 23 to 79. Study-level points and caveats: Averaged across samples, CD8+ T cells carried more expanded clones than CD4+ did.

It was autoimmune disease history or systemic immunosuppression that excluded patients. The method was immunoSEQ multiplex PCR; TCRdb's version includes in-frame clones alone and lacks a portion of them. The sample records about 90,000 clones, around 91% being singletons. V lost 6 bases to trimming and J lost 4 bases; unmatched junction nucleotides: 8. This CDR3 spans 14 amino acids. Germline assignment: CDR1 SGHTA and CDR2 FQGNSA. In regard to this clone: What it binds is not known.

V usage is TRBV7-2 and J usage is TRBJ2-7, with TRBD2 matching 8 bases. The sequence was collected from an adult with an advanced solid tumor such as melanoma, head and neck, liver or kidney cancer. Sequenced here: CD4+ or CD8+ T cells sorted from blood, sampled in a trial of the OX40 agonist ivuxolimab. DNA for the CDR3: TGTGCCAGCAGTATTACTTCTAGCGGGTACGAGCAGTACTTC. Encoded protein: CASSITSSGYEQYF.